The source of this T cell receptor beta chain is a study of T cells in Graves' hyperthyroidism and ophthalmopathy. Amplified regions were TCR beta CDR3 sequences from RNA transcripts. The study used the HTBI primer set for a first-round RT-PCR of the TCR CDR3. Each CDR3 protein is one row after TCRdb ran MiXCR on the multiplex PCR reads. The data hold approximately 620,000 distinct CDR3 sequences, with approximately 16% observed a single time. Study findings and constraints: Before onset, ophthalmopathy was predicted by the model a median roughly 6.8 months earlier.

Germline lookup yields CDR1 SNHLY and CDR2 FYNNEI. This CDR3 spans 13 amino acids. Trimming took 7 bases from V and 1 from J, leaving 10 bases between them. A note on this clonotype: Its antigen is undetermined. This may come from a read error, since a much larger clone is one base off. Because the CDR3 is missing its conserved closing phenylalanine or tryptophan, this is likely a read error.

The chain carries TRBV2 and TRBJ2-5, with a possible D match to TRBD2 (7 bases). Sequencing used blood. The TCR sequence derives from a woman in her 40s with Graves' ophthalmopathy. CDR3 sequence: CASKGGRQETQYL. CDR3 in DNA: TGTGCCAGCAAGGGGGGGCGCCAAGAGACCCAGTACCTC.